This section outlines one TCR beta chain sequence together with its context. The germline V gene encodes CDR1 MNHEY and CDR2 SVGAGI. V was pared by 6 bases and J by 4 bases, with 16 bases between. The CDR3 sequence is 15 residues long. The entry originates in a study of blood T cell repertoires in COVID-19. Overall study: T cells, B-cell-depleted T cells, or PBMCs supplied cDNA or gDNA.

Original analysis: Nucleated cell counts were estimated from reference gene primer amplification. Measured with immunoSEQ multiplex PCR; TCRdb has only the in-frame clones, and not every one. V and J calls and clone size come straight from that table; D and trimming were deduced from the DNA. The table includes roughly 250,000 clones, approximately 90% detected once. The chain links TRBV6-5 to TRBJ1-3; a possible D gene is TRBD1 (5 bases). The clonotype was recovered from a man aged 25 to 45 with acute or convalescent COVID-19. Sequencing used peripheral blood. CDR3 protein: CASRKITGDGNTIYF. CDR3 in DNA: TGTGCCAGCAGGAAAATCACAGGTGACGGAAACACCATATATTTT.